The 25 T cell receptor beta chains below were found in one sample sequenced in a study of blood T cell repertoires in COVID-19. Profiled with immunoSEQ multiplex PCR; TCRdb holds only in-frame clones, not every one. The sample includes 98,000 or so clones, 60% to 85% of them seen just once. The sample consisted of peripheral blood. Receptors originate from a woman aged 40 to 50 with acute or convalescent COVID-19.

The sample holds one count of this clone. The J gene is TRBJ1-5, the V gene TRBV6-5, with a possible D match to TRBD1 (6 bases). The CDR3 length is 15 residues. Germline CDR1 and CDR2: MNHEY and SVGAGI. The V and J ends lost 0 bases and 6 bases respectively, with 12 bases between them. The CDR3 spells CASSYSPGAGQPQHF. Written as DNA, the CDR3 is TGTGCCAGCAGTTACTCGCCAGGGGCGGGTCAGCCCCAGCATTTT.

The chain joins TRBV4-3 to TRBJ1-6; possible D gene TRBD1, 6 bases. The V gene's germline CDR1 is LGHNA and CDR2 YSLEER. The CDR3 sequence is 14 residues long. The V and J ends lost 3 bases and 4 bases respectively, with 7 bases between them. CDR3 in DNA: TGCGCCAGCAGCCAGGACAGATATAATTCACCCCTCCACTTT. Translating it yields CASSQDRYNSPLHF.

V and J are TRBV29-1 and TRBJ1-1; unclear D gene. There are 14 residues in the CDR3. V lost 6 bases and J lost 1, with 15 bases in between. Looked up from germline, CDR1 is SQVTM and CDR2 is ANQGSEA. The CDR3 bases are TGCAGCGTCCTCCTCTTCGCTAAGAACACTGAAGCTTTCTTT. Translated, it gives CSVLLFAKNTEAFF.

The rearrangement uses TRBV10-3 and TRBJ1-5; possibly TRBD1 for D (5 bases). CDR3 size: 14 residues. Germline V CDR1 and CDR2: ENHRY, SYGVKD. Trimming stripped 4 bases from V and 6 bases from J, with 13 bases between. The CDR3 bases are TGTGCCATCAGTGGGGGCCAAACGGGTCAGCCCCAGCATTTT. It encodes CAISGGQTGQPQHF.

The chain is built from TRBV19 and TRBJ2-1, with 9 bases matching TRBD1. Germline V lookup: CDR1 LNHDA, CDR2 SQIVND (reference sequence). This CDR3 is built from 17 residues. J gave up 4 bases and V 1 base, and 8 bases lay outside the gene matches. The CDR3 reads CASSIGWAGQGYNEQFF. DNA for the CDR3: TGTGCCAGTAGTATAGGATGGGCGGGACAGGGATACAATGAGCAGTTCTTC.

V is TRBV7-3 and J is TRBJ2-5, with 7 bases lining up with TRBD1. Germline V gene data show CDR1 as SGHTA and CDR2 as FQGTGA. V shed 2 bases, J shed 5 bases, and the junction held 8 bases outside the gene matches. The CDR3 contains 15 residues. CDR3 bases: TGTGCCAGCAGCTTAGGGGGACAGCCTACGGAGACCCAGTACTTC. It translates to CASSLGGQPTETQYF.

The gene calls are TRBV2 and TRBJ2-5, with 12 bases lining up with TRBD2. Germline values: CDR1 SNHLY, CDR2 FYNNEI. Trimming removed 2 bases from V and 5 bases from J; junction bases left unmatched: 9. There are 17 residues in the CDR3. The CDR3 DNA reads TGTGCCAGCAGTGAAATCCCCTACCTAGCGGGGGGGGAGACCCAGTACTTC. Protein sequence: CASSEIPYLAGGETQYF.

The chain couples TRBV7-6 to TRBJ2-2; a possible D gene is TRBD2 (6 bases). Germline V gene data show CDR1 as SGHVS and CDR2 as FNYEAQ. V lost 5 bases and J lost 2, with 18 bases in between. This CDR3 has 17 amino acids. The CDR3 DNA reads TGTGCCAGCAGCCCCGGCCATGGGGAGGCCAACACCGGGGAGCTGTTTTTT. This gives the protein CASSPGHGEANTGELFF. The full variable domain, completed using reference TRBV7-6 and TRBJ2-2, is GAGVSQSPRYKVTKRGQDVALRCDPISGHVSLYWYRQALGQGPEFLTYFNYEAQQDKSGLPNDRFSAERPEGSISTLTIQRTEQRDSAMYRCASSPGHGEANTGELFFGEGSRLTVL.

The rearrangement links TRBV13 to TRBJ1-2; D is unclear. The CDR3 is made up of 12 amino acids. V dropped 0 bases and J dropped 5 bases, with 4 bases sitting between them. Germline CDR1 and CDR2: PRHDT and FYEKMQ (reference sequence). This CDR3 is CASSLGRYGYTF. The DNA for the CDR3 is TGTGCCAGCAGCTTAGGCCGGTATGGCTACACCTTC.

This chain uses TRBV5-1 with TRBJ2-7; 7 bases map to TRBD2. CDR3 length: 16 amino acids. Germline loops: CDR1 SGHRS, CDR2 YFSETQ. With 0 bases clipped from V and 4 bases from J, the junction kept 10 bases outside the gene matches. The CDR3 here is CASSLGDAGGYYEQYF. In DNA, the CDR3 is TGCGCCAGCAGCTTGGGGGACGCCGGGGGGTATTACGAGCAGTACTTC.

The chain is built from TRBV6-5 and TRBJ1-6; possibly TRBD1 for D (6 bases). This CDR3 comprises 15 residues. Looked up from germline, CDR1 is MNHEY and CDR2 is SVGAGI. V was trimmed by 0 bases and J by 7 bases, leaving 10 bases between them. DNA for the CDR3: TGTGCCAGCAGTTACTCGAGGCAGGGGAATTCACCCCTCCACTTT. Protein: CASSYSRQGNSPLHF.

The CDR3 region has the DNA TGTGCCAGCCGGGTAGGGGCCTACAATGAGCAGTTCTTC. Its protein product is CASRVGAYNEQFF. This chain connects TRBV2 to TRBJ2-1; possibly TRBD1 for D (5 bases). CDR1 and CDR2 from the germline V gene are SNHLY and FYNNEI. V was pared by 8 bases and J by 2 bases, with 10 bases between. CDR3 length equals 13 residues.

The chain joins TRBV7-7 to TRBJ2-3; 8 nucleotides line up with TRBD1. CDR3 length: 15 amino acids. Germline trimming cut 1 base from V and 3 bases from J; bases unmatched to any gene: 3. Germline V gene lookup returns CDR1 SSHAT and CDR2 FNYEAQ (reference sequence). CDR3 region: CASSLGTGTTDTQYF. The CDR3 DNA is TGTGCCAGCAGCTTAGGGACAGGGACTACAGATACGCAGTATTTT. The whole variable domain, remainder taken from reference TRBV7-7 and TRBJ2-3, is GAGVSQSPRYKVTKRGQDVTLRCDPISSHATLYWYQQALGQGPEFLTYFNYEAQPDKSGLPSDRFSAERPEGSISTLTIQRTEQRDSAMYRCASSLGTGTTDTQYFGPGTRLTVL.

The table lists this clone with a few counts. The chain joins TRBV5-5 to TRBJ2-7; a weak D match, TRBD1 (6 bases). Looked up from germline, CDR1 is SGHKS and CDR2 is YYEKEE (reference sequence). The length of the CDR3 is 13 residues. The germline V and J ends were trimmed by 2 bases and 3 bases, with 9 bases remaining between them. As DNA, the CDR3 is TGTGCCAGCAGCTTAACAGGGTTCTACGAGCAGTACTTC. Protein: CASSLTGFYEQYF. Full variable domain (missing parts from reference TRBV5-5 and TRBJ2-7): DAGVTQSPTHLIKTRGQQVTLRCSPISGHKSVSWYQQVLGQGPQFIFQYYEKEERGRGNFPDRFSARQFPNYSSELNVNALLLGDSALYLCASSLTGFYEQYFGPGTRLTVT.

The genes are TRBV10-3 and TRBJ1-5; 7 bases fit TRBD1. V lost 3 bases and J lost 3; bases outside the gene matches: 2. The length of the CDR3 is 14 residues. Germline assignment: CDR1 ENHRY and CDR2 SYGVKD. CDR3 loop: CAISDRGDNQPQHF. The CDR3 region has the DNA TGTGCCATCAGTGACAGGGGGGACAATCAGCCCCAGCATTTT.

The chain uses TRBV12-1 and TRBJ2-7; the tabulated D call, TRBD2, remains unverified against the DNA. TRBV12-1 is noted as a pseudogene. This CDR3 contains 17 residues. CDR3 DNA: TGTGCCAGCAGCTTTGGAGCGGTCGAAATGACGATCTACGAGCAGTACTTC. This sequence encodes CASSFGAVEMTIYEQYF.

The chain combines TRBV27 with TRBJ2-4, with TRBD1 identical over 7 bases. In germline, CDR1 is MNHEY, CDR2 SMNVEV (reference sequence). The CDR3 totals 15 residues. V shed 5 bases, J shed 5 bases, and the junction held 9 bases outside the gene matches. CDR3 nucleotide sequence: TGTGCCAGCAGTCCGCTTGGACAGGTCCAAAACATTCAGTACTTC. Translated, it gives CASSPLGQVQNIQYF.

This clone has only a few counts. The chain couples TRBV10-3 to TRBJ1-5; D possibly corresponds to TRBD1 (6 bases). Germline V CDR1 and CDR2: ENHRY, SYGVKD. The CDR3 length is 15 residues. The germline V and J ends were trimmed by 7 bases and 1 base, with 14 bases remaining between them. The CDR3 nucleotides are TGTGCCATCAAGGGGGGGGGAGAAAGCAATCAGCCCCAGCATTTT. It specifies CAIKGGGESNQPQHF.

J is TRBJ1-2 and V is TRBV19; possibly TRBD1 for D (5 bases). CDR1 and CDR2 from the germline V gene are LNHDA and SQIVND (reference sequence). The CDR3 is 13 residues long. V was trimmed by 3 bases and J by 8 bases, leaving 13 bases between them. The CDR3 sequence is CASSMQGDRGYTF. As DNA, the CDR3 is TGTGCCAGTAGTATGCAGGGCGATAGGGGCTACACCTTC. The whole variable domain, remainder taken from reference TRBV19 and TRBJ1-2, is DGGITQSPKYLFRKEGQNVTLSCEQNLNHDAMYWYRQDPGQGLRLIYYSQIVNDFQKGDIAEGYSVSREKKESFPLTVTSAQKNPTAFYLCASSMQGDRGYTFGSGTRLTVV.

The rearrangement links TRBV28 to TRBJ1-6; TRBD1 agrees at 8 bases. Germline V gives CDR1 MDHEN, CDR2 SYDVKM. CDR3 length equals 16 residues. The V segment lost 9 bases and the J segment 7 bases; nucleotides outside the gene matches: 14. In DNA form, the CDR3 reads TGTGCCAGTAAAGACTCCCGGACAGGGATAAATTCACCCCTCCACTTT. Translation: CASKDSRTGINSPLHF.

This rearrangement joins TRBV19 to TRBJ2-7; 11 nucleotides align to TRBD1. The V segment lost 4 bases and the J segment 4 bases; nucleotides outside the gene matches: 3. Germline assignment: CDR1 LNHDA and CDR2 SQIVND (reference sequence). The CDR3 runs to 14 residues. The chain's CDR3 is CASSTGQGAYEQYF. The CDR3 DNA reads TGTGCCAGTAGTACCGGACAGGGGGCGTACGAGCAGTACTTC. Filled out from reference TRBV19 and TRBJ2-7, the complete variable domain reads DGGITQSPKYLFRKEGQNVTLSCEQNLNHDAMYWYRQDPGQGLRLIYYSQIVNDFQKGDIAEGYSVSREKKESFPLTVTSAQKNPTAFYLCASSTGQGAYEQYFGPGTRLTVT.

V gene TRBV5-1 combines with J gene TRBJ2-5; D might be TRBD1 (6 bases). This CDR3 has 15 residues. V was cut by 4 bases and J by 2 bases, with 15 bases left in between. Germline CDR1 SGHRS, CDR2 YFSETQ. The CDR3 DNA reads TGCGCCAGCAGCACGTCGCAGGGGCCGCAAGAGACCCAGTACTTC. It yields the protein CASSTSQGPQETQYF. Drawing the rest from reference TRBV5-1 and TRBJ2-5, the complete variable domain is KAGVTQTPRYLIKTRGQQVTLSCSPISGHRSVSWYQQTPGQGLQFLFEYFSETQRNKGNFPGRFSGRQFSNSRSEMNVSTLELGDSALYLCASSTSQGPQETQYFGPGTRLLVL.

The chain couples TRBV29-1 to TRBJ1-2; D is ambiguous. The CDR3 extends over 13 amino acids. The germline gives CDR1 SQVTM, CDR2 ANQGSEA. V was pared by 2 bases and J by 1 base, with 8 bases between. Written as DNA, the CDR3 is TGCAGCGTTGAATACGGTCATAACTATGGCTACACCTTC. Its translation: CSVEYGHNYGYTF.

J is TRBJ1-1 and V is TRBV6-1, with D perhaps TRBD1 (5 bases). The germline V gene encodes CDR1 MNHNS and CDR2 SASEGT. V was trimmed by 3 bases and J by 5 bases, leaving 10 bases between them. This CDR3 spans 13 amino acids. CDR3: CASSDFRDTEAFF. DNA for the CDR3: TGTGCCAGCAGTGATTTCAGGGATACTGAAGCTTTCTTT.

CDR3 DNA: TGTGCCAGCAGCTTCGGTCAGGGGAAAGCTTTCTTT. Translated: CASSFGQGKAFF. This chain links TRBV7-9 with TRBJ1-1; D is possibly TRBD1 (6 bases). Germline V gene sequence: CDR1 SEHNR, CDR2 FQNEAQ (reference sequence). This CDR3 spans 12 amino acids. V was clipped by 3 bases and J by 9 bases, with 11 bases between them.